This is a list of T cell receptor beta chains from one sample in a study of beta chain features in type 1 diabetes. Only in-frame clones appear in the TCRdb table, and some are missing; sequencing was by immunoSEQ multiplex PCR. The repertoire includes around 400,000 clones, approximately 16% of them detected once, and 0.019% sits in the top ten. Sample: naive CD4+ T cells from blood. The receptors were gathered from a woman aged 18-29 years in good health. CDR3s include the opening cysteine and the closing phenylalanine or tryptophan. The D gene is left open where the match is weak. Rows give clone size only sometimes, using once, few, many, or a class for an expanded clone.

J	D	size	V	length	DNA	CDR3
TRBJ2-5	.	few	TRBV7-2	12	TGTGCCAGCAGTTCTACGCAAGAGACCCAGTACTTC	CASSSTQETQYF
TRBJ2-1	.	.	TRBV30	14	TGTGCCTGGAGTGTACTCCAAAATCAAGTAAGAACGTTCTTC	CAWSVLQNQVRTFF
TRBJ2-4	TRBD2	.	TRBV7-2	14	TGTGCCAGCAGCTTAGTAGCGGGAGCCGGCATTCAGTACTTC	CASSLVAGAGIQYF
TRBJ1-1	TRBD1	.	TRBV29-1	13	TGCAGGGGACAGGCCAATATGAACACTGAAGCTTTCTTT	CRGQANMNTEAFF
TRBJ2-1	.	.	TRBV6-5	15	TGTGCCAGCAGTTACTGGGAGAGCTCCTACAATGAGCAGTTCTTC	CASSYWESSYNEQFF
TRBJ2-7	TRBD2	few	TRBV19	15	TGTGCCAGTAGTATACCAGCGGGAGGAAATAACGAGCAGTACTTC	CASSIPAGGNNEQYF
TRBJ2-1	.	few	TRBV19	15	TGTGCCAGTAGTAATCCCAGGGGCTCCTACAATGAGCAGTTCTTC	CASSNPRGSYNEQFF
TRBJ2-1	TRBD2	.	TRBV6-5	16	TGTGCCAGCAGTTACTCCGGACTAGCGGGGGGAAATGAGCAGTTCTTC	CASSYSGLAGGNEQFF
TRBJ2-3	.	few	TRBV7-9	16	TGTGCCAGCAGCCCCGTGGGCGGGACTAGCACAGATACGCAGTATTTT	CASSPVGGTSTDTQYF
TRBJ2-5	.	few	TRBV29-1	14	TGCAGCGTACAGGGTTTAGGGAGTAAAGAGACCCAGTACTTC	CSVQGLGSKETQYF
TRBJ1-1	TRBD1	.	TRBV30	11	TGTGCCTGGAGGGACAGGGCTGAAGCTTTCTTT	CAWRDRAEAFF
TRBJ1-1	TRBD1	few	TRBV19	15	TGTGCCAGTAGTAGAGCGACAGGGGGAAACACTGAAGCTTTCTTT	CASSRATGGNTEAFF
TRBJ2-1	.	.	TRBV9	15	TGTGCCAGCAGCCCGGGACTGGAGATATACAATGAGCAGTTCTTC	CASSPGLEIYNEQFF
TRBJ2-1	TRBD2	.	TRBV14	18	TGTGCCAGCAGCCAAGCACGCAAGACTAGCGGGTTTTACAATGAGCAGTTCTTC	CASSQARKTSGFYNEQFF
TRBJ2-5	TRBD1	few	TRBV6-5	14	TGTGCCAGCAGACAAGGGACAGTCCAAGAGACCCAGTACTTC	CASRQGTVQETQYF
TRBJ2-1	TRBD2	.	TRBV29-1	13	TGCAGCGTTGGACTAGCGGTAACGGTTGAGCAGTTCTTC	CSVGLAVTVEQFF
TRBJ2-1	.	.	TRBV27	14	TGTGCCAGCGGTCCGGGAAACCGCCACAATGAGCAGTTCTTC	CASGPGNRHNEQFF
TRBJ2-1	.	.	TRBV30	12	TGTGCCTGGAGGTTCTGGGCGAGTGAGCAGTTCTTC	CAWRFWASEQFF
TRBJ1-1	TRBD1	.	TRBV19	16	TGTGCCAGTAGTATCATAGGACAGGGTCTTCCGGTTGAAGCTTTCTTT	CASSIIGQGLPVEAFF
TRBJ2-7	TRBD1	.	TRBV2	14	TGTGCCAGCAGTTATGGACAGGGACCCTACGAGCAGTACTTC	CASSYGQGPYEQYF
TRBJ1-1	.	.	TRBV28	12	TGTGCCAGCAGTCTTCAACATAACGAAGCTTTCTTT	CASSLQHNEAFF
TRBJ2-3	TRBD2	.	TRBV30	15	TGTGCCTGGGGACTAGGTGGCGGAGGTGCAGATACGCAGTATTTT	CAWGLGGGGADTQYF
TRBJ2-1	TRBD1	few	TRBV25-1	15	TGTGCCAGCAGTGATCCCGGGACAGCACACAATGAGCAGTTCTTC	CASSDPGTAHNEQFF
TRBJ2-5	.	few	TRBV10-3	12	TGTGCCATCAGTGACAGGGGTGAGACCCAGTACTTC	CAISDRGETQYF
TRBJ2-4	TRBD1	few	TRBV7-8	17	TGTGCCAGCAGCTCAACCCGACAGGGGCTGGGCAAAAACATTCAGTACTTC	CASSSTRQGLGKNIQYF
TRBJ2-5	TRBD2	.	TRBV9	18	TGTGCCAGCAGCGTAGGGCTAGCGGGAGTTCTAGGACAAGAGACCCAGTACTTC	CASSVGLAGVLGQETQYF
TRBJ2-5	TRBD1	.	TRBV19	15	TGTGCCAGTAGTCCACTTCTGACAGGGGCTGAGACCCAGTACTTC	CASSPLLTGAETQYF
TRBJ1-1	.	.	TRBV5-1	14	TGCGCCAGCAGCCGGGGGAGGATGAACACTGAAGCTTTCTTT	CASSRGRMNTEAFF
TRBJ1-2	TRBD1	few	TRBV6-5	13	TGTGCCAGTTCAGGGACAGGGGGTGTTACGGCCACCTTC	CASSGTGGVTATF
TRBJ2-3	.	few	TRBV29-1	16	TGCAGCGTCGCCGCGAGGAGGGGAACAGTAACAGATACGCAGTATTTT	CSVAARRGTVTDTQYF
TRBJ2-1	TRBD2	.	TRBV28	17	TGTGCCAGCAGTTCTCCCGGAGCGGGGCGCTCCTACAATGAGCAGTTCTTC	CASSSPGAGRSYNEQFF
TRBJ2-7	TRBD1	.	TRBV10-3	15	TGTGCCATCAGATCCTCCGGGACAGGGACGTACGAGCAGTACTTC	CAIRSSGTGTYEQYF
TRBJ2-7	TRBD2	.	TRBV30	12	TGTGCCTGGAGTTGGGGCGGGAGTGAGCAGTACTTC	CAWSWGGSEQYF
TRBJ2-7	.	.	TRBV2	11	TGTGCCTGCGGGCGAAGGAGCGAGCAGTACTTC	CACGRRSEQYF
TRBJ2-2	.	.	TRBV11-2	15	TGTGCCAGCAGCTTAGGCGGACAAGCCCCCCGGGAGCTGTTTTTT	CASSLGGQAPRELFF
TRBJ2-1	.	.	TRBV28	15	TGTGCCAGCAGTTTAGGTGGTGGGGGCCTCAATGAGCAGTTCTTC	CASSLGGGGLNEQFF
TRBJ1-3	.	few	TRBV6-1	15	TGTGCCAGCAGTGTTTTGGACAGCTCTGGAAACACCATATATTTT	CASSVLDSSGNTIYF
TRBJ2-7	.	.	TRBV7-2	15	TGTGCCAGCAGCTTAGGAGCGAGTACCCCCTACGAGCAGTACTTC	CASSLGASTPYEQYF
TRBJ2-5	.	few	TRBV28	12	TGTGCCAGCAGTTTGAGGGCAGAGACCCAGTACTTC	CASSLRAETQYF
TRBJ2-1	.	.	TRBV7-6	13	TGTGCCAGCAGCCCCCTAACCTACAATGAGCAGTTCTTC	CASSPLTYNEQFF
TRBJ2-1	TRBD2	few	TRBV19	14	TGTGCCAGTAGTATTAGCGGGACAAACAATGAGCAGTTCTTC	CASSISGTNNEQFF
TRBJ2-7	.	few	TRBV29-1	14	TGCAGCGTTGGACGGGGGTCGCGGATTTACGAGCAGTACTTC	CSVGRGSRIYEQYF
TRBJ2-7	.	.	TRBV4-1	15	TGCGCCAGCAGCCAATCGGCAGGACAGACCTACGAGCAGTACTTC	CASSQSAGQTYEQYF
TRBJ2-5	TRBD2	.	TRBV7-3	16	TGTGCCAGCAGCCCGGGACTAGCGGGAGGTGTAGAGACCCAGTACTTC	CASSPGLAGGVETQYF
TRBJ2-7	.	few	TRBV27	14	TGTGCCAGCAGTTCGCAGACAGGTTACTACGAGCAGTACTTC	CASSSQTGYYEQYF
TRBJ1-1	.	few	TRBV29-1	14	TGCAGCGTTGACACGTGGATAGGGAGCACTGAAGCTTTCTTT	CSVDTWIGSTEAFF
TRBJ2-3	.	few	TRBV9	14	TGTGCCAGCAGCGTAGTAGCGGGCACAGATACGCAGTATTTT	CASSVVAGTDTQYF
TRBJ1-3	.	.	TRBV30	12	TGTGCCTTGGGGAGCTCTGGAAACACCATATATTTT	CALGSSGNTIYF
TRBJ2-7	.	few	TRBV29-1	19	TGCAGCGTTGATGGGCGAGTCGGGAGAACTTACGACACCCCCTACGAGCAGTACTTC	CSVDGRVGRTYDTPYEQYF
TRBJ1-1	TRBD1	few	TRBV11-3	15	TGTGCCAGCAGCCTCGGGACAGGGGAGAACACTGAAGCTTTCTTT	CASSLGTGENTEAFF
TRBJ2-5	TRBD2	few	TRBV9	18	TGTGCCAGCAGCGTAGGGGCTAGCGGGAGCTTAACCGGGGAGACCCAGTACTTC	CASSVGASGSLTGETQYF
TRBJ2-1	TRBD2	.	TRBV28	15	TGTGCCAGTAGACCGACTAGCGGGGCCTACAATGAGCAGTTCTTC	CASRPTSGAYNEQFF